Many counts were recorded for the clone carrying this T cell receptor beta chain. What it binds is not known. V dropped 3 bases and J dropped 5 bases, with 7 bases sitting between them. CDR1 and CDR2 (germline): SNHLY, FYNNEI. The CDR3 totals 12 residues. This sample is drawn from a study of molecular identifiers for immune sequencing clone quantification. Study details: Across replicate runs, RNA obtained from about 20,000 or 100,000 naive CD8 cells was divided into five, with four undergoing sequencing. Overall study results and limits: Over 99% of CMV-specific effector molecules, but under 1% of naive ones, were in clones above 20 copies.

Previously described methods and listed TCR primers were used for bulk TCR libraries. TCRdb ran MiXCR on the PCR reads and lists one entry per CDR3 protein. The profile covers roughly 320,000 distinct CDR3 sequences, with 24% appearing a single time and about 0.71% taken by the ten largest. The sample comprised naive CD8+ T cells from blood, with Jurkat cell RNA spiked in. Subset in this sample: FACS-sorted CD8+CD4-CCR7+CD45RA+ naive T cells. The sequence derives from a human donor in good health. Some libraries in this study had Jurkat cell RNA spiked in. The chain has TRBV2 and TRBJ2-5, with TRBD2 as a possible D gene (5 bases). The CDR3 region is CASSEEEETQYF. The CDR3 DNA is TGTGCCAGCAGTGAGGAGGAGGAGACCCAGTACTTC.